This TCR beta chain was identified in a study of vaccination and CD4 T cells after COVID-19 (dated by TCRdb to the early 2020s). About the investigation overall: Convalescent patients had a positive SARS-CoV-2 result on nasal swab PCR, and of these patients, several had mild disease and one had severe disease. Overlapping spike peptide pools from SARS-CoV-2 and from the common cold coronaviruses HCoV-NL63, HCoV-OC43 and HCoV-229E were used as culture stimuli. In the convalescent cohort there were six males and four females, among whom were two Hispanic individuals, seven Caucasians, two Asians and one multiracial person. Post-COVID blood samples from convalescent patients were collected a median of around 110 days after diagnosis, with a range of roughly 35 to 170 days. Each participant got two doses of either the Pfizer-BioNTech BNT162b2 vaccine (n=8) or the Moderna mRNA-1273 vaccine (n=2). Control cultures received a CEFX viral epitope pool as the positive control, an HIV-1 Nef peptide pool as the negative control, or no peptide. Three convalescent patients were sampled both early after vaccination (day 14) and late after vaccination (days 161 to 241). In under 13 COVID-19 convalescent patients and a few infection-naive healthy vaccine recipients, researchers compared the spike-specific CD4+ TCR repertoire from before mRNA vaccination with the repertoire from after. The time from the second vaccine dose to post-vaccine blood sampling had a median of roughly 70 days and ranged from about 14 to 241 days. The investigation overall reported the following: Although the median number of SARS-CoV-2-reactive clonotypes went up from approximately 20 after infection to 35 to 40 after vaccination, the increase was not significant. Among the post-vaccine SARS-CoV-2-reactive clones in convalescent patients, a median 86.3% showed up only after vaccination, which suggests vaccine-specific priming. The number of convalescent patients in the study was relatively small, and the study did not examine early timepoints following natural infection. Nearly all vaccine-specific clones in convalescent patients (304 of 307) were mono-reactive for SARS-CoV-2 spike rather than cross-reactive with common cold coronaviruses.

Library preparation used PCR. DNA from cultured CD4+ T cells underwent TCR sequencing with the Oncomine TCR Beta short-read assay at the Johns Hopkins FTIC core. The QIAamp micro DNA kit was used to extract genomic DNA from the cultured CD4+ T cells. Oncomine TCR Beta libraries from cultured CD4+ T cells were pooled using unique dual indexes and sequenced on an Illumina iSeq 100. In the authors' own workflow: Non-productive sequences were removed, and CDR3s that did not start with C, did not end with F or W, or were shorter than 7 amino acids were discarded. The MANAFEST web application identified antigen-specific clonotypes by comparing peptide-stimulated wells against reference wells and other culture wells. For a clone to be called positive, the clone needed an FDR below 0.05, an odds ratio above 5, and a productive frequency above 0.1% in at least two of three replicate wells. A clonotype was classed as cross-reactive if the clonotype showed significant expansion both in SARS-CoV-2 spike wells and in at least one common cold coronavirus spike condition. Using R version 3.6.1, CDR3 homology was evaluated through Levenshtein distances (stringdist) along with unrooted phylogenetic trees (ape). TCRdb applied fastp at Q25 and MiXCR to the public reads, then kept only in-frame beta chains. Each CDR3 protein gets just one entry, which takes the most common genes and DNA from the rows behind it. The V and J calls shown here were made by TCRdb, not taken from the authors' results. The sample has around 27,000 distinct CDR3 sequences on record, 36% of them singletons. The ten biggest clones cover about 3.7% of the sample.

Including cysteine and phenylalanine, the CDR3 has 12 amino acids. The sequence is cut down to CDR3 DNA, 36 bases in frame from base 1. CDR1 and CDR2, per the germline V gene, are MNHEY and SVGEGT. V loses 4 bases of germline sequence and J loses 4 bases, and the interval between the two ends is 7 bases. Sample time point, as interpreted from the label and publication: late sampling 161 to 241 days after vaccination in a few convalescent patients. The label giving this sample's treatment or condition can be read as: approximately 10-day PBMC culture with coronavirus spike peptide pools or control peptides (ViraFEST assay). The study used the ViraFEST assay, which expanded antigen-specific T cells with peptide pools and then identified expanded clonotypes by TCR sequencing. The convalescent patients' positive SARS-CoV-2 PCR tests fell between March and December 2020, which was before the Alpha, Beta and Delta variants emerged in the United States. Each well held 2.2 million or so PBMCs cultured in IMDM containing roughly 5.4% human AB serum and 10 IU/ml IL-2, with around 9.2 ug/ml peptide pools added. Half of the culture medium was replaced with fresh IL-2-containing medium on days 3 and 7. Once the cells had been in culture for approximately 10 days, the EasySep CD4+ T cell isolation kit was used to isolate CD4+ T cells by negative selection. Ficoll-Paque Plus gradient centrifugation was used to isolate PBMCs from whole blood, and the isolated PBMCs were then either used fresh or cryopreserved at -140C. Triplicate wells were generally used for each culture condition.

This clonotype was seen a few times. The antigen it recognizes is unknown. Within one base of it there is no much larger clone, and no base qualities were kept. The sequence was collected from a human donor who had recovered from COVID-19. Specimen: CD4+ T cells from blood, cultured in vitro, collected about 7 months after SARS-CoV-2 vaccination. The receptor chain draws on TRBV6-2 or TRBV6-3 and TRBJ2-5; the D gene identity is not certain. The CDR3 has the sequence CASSWEGETQYF. The DNA is TGTGCCAGCAGTTGGGAAGGAGAGACCCAGTACTTC.